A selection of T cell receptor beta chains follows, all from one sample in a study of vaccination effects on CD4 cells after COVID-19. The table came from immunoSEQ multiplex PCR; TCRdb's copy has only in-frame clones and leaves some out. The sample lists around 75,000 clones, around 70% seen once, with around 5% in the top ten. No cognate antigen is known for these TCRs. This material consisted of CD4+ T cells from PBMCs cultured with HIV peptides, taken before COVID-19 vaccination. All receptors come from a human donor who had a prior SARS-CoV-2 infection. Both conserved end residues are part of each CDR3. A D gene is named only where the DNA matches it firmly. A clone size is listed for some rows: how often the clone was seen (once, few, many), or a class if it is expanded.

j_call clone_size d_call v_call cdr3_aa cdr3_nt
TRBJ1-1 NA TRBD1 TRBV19 CASSQQGARTEAFF TGTGCCAGTAGCCAACAGGGGGCGAGAACTGAAGCTTTCTTT
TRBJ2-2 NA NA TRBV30 CAWKALRAGELFF NA
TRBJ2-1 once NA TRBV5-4 CASSLEGFYNEQFF TGTGCCAGCAGCTTGGAAGGGTTCTACAATGAGCAGTTCTTC
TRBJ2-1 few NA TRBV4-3 CASSQDPLNNEQFF TGCGCCAGCAGCCAAGATCCCCTGAACAATGAGCAGTTCTTC
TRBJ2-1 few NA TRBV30 CAWSGVVRKQFF TGTGCCTGGAGTGGAGTCGTCAGGAAGCAGTTCTTC
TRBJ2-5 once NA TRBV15 CATSRPFRETQYF TGTGCCACCAGCAGACCATTCAGGGAGACCCAGTACTTC
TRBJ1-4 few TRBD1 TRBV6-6 CASREQGLEGEKLFF TGTGCCAGCAGAGAACAGGGGCTGGAGGGGGAAAAACTGTTTTTT
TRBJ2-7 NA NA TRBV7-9 CASSSAPPYEQYF TGTGCCAGCAGCTCCGCCCCGCCCTACGAGCAGTACTTC
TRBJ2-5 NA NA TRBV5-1 CASSRNPGTLEAETQYF TGCGCCAGCAGCCGGAACCCCGGGACCCTCGAGGCGGAGACCCAGTACTTC
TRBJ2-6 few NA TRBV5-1 CASTSWGSGANVLTF TGCGCCAGTACCTCGTGGGGGTCTGGGGCCAACGTCCTGACTTTC
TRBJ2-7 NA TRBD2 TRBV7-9 CASSTYRETSGNSYEQYF TGTGCCAGCAGCACTTACAGGGAGACTAGCGGGAACTCCTACGAGCAGTACTTC
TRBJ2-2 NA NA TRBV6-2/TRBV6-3 CASSYPGELFF TGTGCCAGCAGTTACCCCGGGGAGCTGTTTTTT
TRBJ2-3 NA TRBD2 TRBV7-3 CASSVLAGTTDTQYF TGTGCCAGCAGCGTGCTAGCGGGAACAACAGATACGCAGTATTTT
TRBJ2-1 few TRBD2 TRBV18 CASSPLAGASYNEQFF TGTGCCAGCTCTCCCTTAGCGGGAGCATCCTACAATGAGCAGTTCTTC
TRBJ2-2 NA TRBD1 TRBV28 CASRLTGGTGELFF TGTGCCAGCAGATTAACAGGGGGCACCGGGGAGCTGTTTTTT
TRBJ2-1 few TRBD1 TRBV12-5 CASGWGQSANEQFF TGTGCTAGTGGTTGGGGACAGAGCGCTAATGAGCAGTTCTTC
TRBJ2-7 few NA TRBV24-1 CATSSSAGWNEQYF TGTGCCACCAGTAGTTCTGCAGGGTGGAACGAGCAGTACTTC
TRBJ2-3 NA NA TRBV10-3 CAIRTEPPADTQYF TGTGCCATCAGGACCGAACCGCCGGCAGATACGCAGTATTTT
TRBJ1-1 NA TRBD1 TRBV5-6 CASSVPGQGILSAFF TGTGCCAGCAGCGTACCGGGACAGGGCATTCTCTCGGCTTTCTTT
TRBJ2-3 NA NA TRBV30 CAWSVNQVTDTQYF TGTGCCTGGAGTGTAAACCAGGTCACAGATACGCAGTATTTT
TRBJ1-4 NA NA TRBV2 CAVSSAGLLPGKLFF TGTGCCGTATCATCTGCGGGACTTCTCCCTGGAAAACTGTTTTTT